This TCR beta chain was identified during a study of blood T cell repertoires in COVID-19. Generated by immunoSEQ multiplex PCR, the TCRdb table keeps only in-frame clones and is missing some. The table has approximately 210,000 clones, more than 75% seen once; the top ten hold around 16%. Germline V gene lookup returns CDR1 LNHDA and CDR2 SQIVND (reference sequence). CDR3 length equals 20 residues. The junction had 10 bases not matched to a gene; V was cut back by 4 bases and J by 0 bases. Sequenced input: PBMCs or T cells enriched from blood (not recorded which). V usage is TRBV19 and J usage is TRBJ2-6; 12 nucleotides line up with TRBD2. The TCR originated in a woman aged 45-65 years with acute COVID-19. CDR3 in amino acids: CASSTRGTSGSRSGANVLTF. CDR3 sequence (DNA): TGTGCCAGTAGTACCAGGGGGACTAGCGGGTCTCGCTCTGGGGCCAACGTCCTGACTTTC. Combining the CDR3 with reference TRBV19 and TRBJ2-6 gives the whole variable domain DGGITQSPKYLFRKEGQNVTLSCEQNLNHDAMYWYRQDPGQGLRLIYYSQIVNDFQKGDIAEGYSVSREKKESFPLTVTSAQKNPTAFYLCASSTRGTSGSRSGANVLTFGAGSRLTVL.